Listed here is a single T cell receptor beta chain. Its specificity is not known. These data belong to a study of CD8 T cells in Susac syndrome. The study, taken as a whole, reports: Total CD8+ repertoires held some 15 Susac-specific public clones, while CD8+ TEMRA repertoires held several.

An amount of RNA that ranged from 0.5 to 1 ug was reverse transcribed with random hexamers. TCRdb reprocessed the immunoSEQ multiplex PCR reads via MiXCR and lists one record per CDR3 protein. The sample lists around 80,000 distinct CDR3 sequences, 90% to 97% seen once, with more than 0.35% in the top ten. CDR3 size: 12 residues. Trimming cost V 6 bases and J 7 bases, with 16 bases left between them. Germline V lookup: CDR1 DFQATT, CDR2 SNEGSKA (reference sequence). This clonotype was sampled from a human donor with Susac syndrome. The material sequenced was CD8+ T cells from PBMCs. This rearrangement joins TRBV20-1 to TRBJ2-7; D uncertain. The DNA of the CDR3 is TGCAGTGCCAGCCTCCAAGTAGAGGAGCAGTACGTC. Its translation: CSASLQVEEQYV.